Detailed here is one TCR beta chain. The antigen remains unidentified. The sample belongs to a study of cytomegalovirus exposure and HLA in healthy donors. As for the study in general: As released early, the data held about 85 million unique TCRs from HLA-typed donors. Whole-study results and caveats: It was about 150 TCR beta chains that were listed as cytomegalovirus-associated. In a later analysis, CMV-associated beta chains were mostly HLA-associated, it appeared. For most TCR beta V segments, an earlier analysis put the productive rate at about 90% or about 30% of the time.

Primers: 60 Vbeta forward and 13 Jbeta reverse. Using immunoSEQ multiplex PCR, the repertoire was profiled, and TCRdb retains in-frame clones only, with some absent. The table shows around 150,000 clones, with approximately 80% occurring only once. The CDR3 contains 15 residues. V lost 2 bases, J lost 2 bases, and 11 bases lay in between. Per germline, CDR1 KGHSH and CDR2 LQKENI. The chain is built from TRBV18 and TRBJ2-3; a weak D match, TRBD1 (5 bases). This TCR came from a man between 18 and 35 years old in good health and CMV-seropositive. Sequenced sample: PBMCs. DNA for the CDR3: TGTGCCAGCTCACCAGGGCTAGGGGACACAGATACGCAGTATTTT. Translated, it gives CASSPGLGDTDTQYF.